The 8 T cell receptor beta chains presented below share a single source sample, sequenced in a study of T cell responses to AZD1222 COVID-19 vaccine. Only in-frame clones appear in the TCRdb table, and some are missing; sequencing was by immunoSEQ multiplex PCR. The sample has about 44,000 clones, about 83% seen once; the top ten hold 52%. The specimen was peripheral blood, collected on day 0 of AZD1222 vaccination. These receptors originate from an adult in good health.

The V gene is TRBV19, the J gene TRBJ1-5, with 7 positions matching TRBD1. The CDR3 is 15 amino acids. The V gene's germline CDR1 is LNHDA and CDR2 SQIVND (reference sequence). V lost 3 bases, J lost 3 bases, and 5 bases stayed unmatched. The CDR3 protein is CASSMWGQNNQPQHF. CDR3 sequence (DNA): TGTGCCAGTAGTATGTGGGGACAGAACAATCAGCCCCAGCATTTT.

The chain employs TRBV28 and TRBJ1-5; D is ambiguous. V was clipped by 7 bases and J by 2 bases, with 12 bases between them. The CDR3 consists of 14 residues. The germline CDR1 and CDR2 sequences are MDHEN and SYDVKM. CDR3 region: CASIPGRGNQPQHF. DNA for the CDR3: TGTGCCAGCATTCCCGGGAGGGGCAATCAGCCCCAGCATTTT. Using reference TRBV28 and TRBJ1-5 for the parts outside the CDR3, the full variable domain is DVKVTQSSRYLVKRTGEKVFLECVQDMDHENMFWYRQDPGLGLRLIYFSYDVKMKEKGDIPEGYSVSREKKERFSLILESASTNQTSMYLCASIPGRGNQPQHFGDGTRLSIL.

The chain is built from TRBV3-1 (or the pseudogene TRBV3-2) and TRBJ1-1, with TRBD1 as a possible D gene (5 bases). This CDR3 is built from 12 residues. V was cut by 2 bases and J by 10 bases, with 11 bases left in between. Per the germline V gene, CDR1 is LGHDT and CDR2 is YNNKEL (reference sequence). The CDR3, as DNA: TGTGCCAGCAGCCAACAGAGGGGCGGAGCTTTCTTT. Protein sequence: CASSQQRGGAFF.

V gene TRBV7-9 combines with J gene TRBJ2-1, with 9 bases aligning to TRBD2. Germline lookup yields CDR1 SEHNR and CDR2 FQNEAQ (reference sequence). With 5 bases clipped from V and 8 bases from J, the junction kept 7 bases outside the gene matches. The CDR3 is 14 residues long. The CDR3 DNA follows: TGTGCCAGCAGCCATAGCGGGAGTGTCGATGAGCAGTTCTTC. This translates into CASSHSGSVDEQFF. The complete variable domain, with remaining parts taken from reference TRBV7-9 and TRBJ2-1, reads DTGVSQNPRHKITKRGQNVTFRCDPISEHNRLYWYRQTLGQGPEFLTYFQNEAQLEKSRLLSDRFSAERPKGSFSTLEIQRTEQGDSAMYLCASSHSGSVDEQFFGPGTRLTVL.

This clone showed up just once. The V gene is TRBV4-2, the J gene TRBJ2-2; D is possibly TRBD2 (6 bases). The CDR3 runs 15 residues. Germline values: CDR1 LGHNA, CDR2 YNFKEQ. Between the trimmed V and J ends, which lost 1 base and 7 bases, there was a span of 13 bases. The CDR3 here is CASSQVAGRNGELFF. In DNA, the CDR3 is TGTGCCAGCAGCCAAGTTGCGGGACGGAACGGGGAGCTGTTTTTT.

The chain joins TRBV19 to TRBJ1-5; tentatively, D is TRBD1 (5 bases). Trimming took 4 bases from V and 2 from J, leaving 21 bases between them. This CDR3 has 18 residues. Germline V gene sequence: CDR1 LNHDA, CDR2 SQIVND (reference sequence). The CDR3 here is CASSTRVGWEFGNQPQHF. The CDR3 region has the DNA TGTGCCAGTAGTACCAGGGTTGGATGGGAATTCGGCAATCAGCCCCAGCATTTT.

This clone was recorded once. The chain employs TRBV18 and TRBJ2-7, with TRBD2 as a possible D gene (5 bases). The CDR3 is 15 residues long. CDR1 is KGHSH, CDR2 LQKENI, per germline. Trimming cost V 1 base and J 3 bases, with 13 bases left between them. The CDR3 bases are TGTGCCAGCTCACCACGCCCCACTAGTAGCTACGAGCAGTACTTC. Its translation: CASSPRPTSSYEQYF.

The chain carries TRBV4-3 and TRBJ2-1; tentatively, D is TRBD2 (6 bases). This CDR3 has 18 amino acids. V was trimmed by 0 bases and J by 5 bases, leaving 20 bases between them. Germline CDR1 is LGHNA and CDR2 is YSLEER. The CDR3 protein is CASSQDVVWGRLDNEQFF. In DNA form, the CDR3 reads TGCGCCAGCAGCCAAGATGTCGTATGGGGGAGGCTCGACAATGAGCAGTTCTTC.